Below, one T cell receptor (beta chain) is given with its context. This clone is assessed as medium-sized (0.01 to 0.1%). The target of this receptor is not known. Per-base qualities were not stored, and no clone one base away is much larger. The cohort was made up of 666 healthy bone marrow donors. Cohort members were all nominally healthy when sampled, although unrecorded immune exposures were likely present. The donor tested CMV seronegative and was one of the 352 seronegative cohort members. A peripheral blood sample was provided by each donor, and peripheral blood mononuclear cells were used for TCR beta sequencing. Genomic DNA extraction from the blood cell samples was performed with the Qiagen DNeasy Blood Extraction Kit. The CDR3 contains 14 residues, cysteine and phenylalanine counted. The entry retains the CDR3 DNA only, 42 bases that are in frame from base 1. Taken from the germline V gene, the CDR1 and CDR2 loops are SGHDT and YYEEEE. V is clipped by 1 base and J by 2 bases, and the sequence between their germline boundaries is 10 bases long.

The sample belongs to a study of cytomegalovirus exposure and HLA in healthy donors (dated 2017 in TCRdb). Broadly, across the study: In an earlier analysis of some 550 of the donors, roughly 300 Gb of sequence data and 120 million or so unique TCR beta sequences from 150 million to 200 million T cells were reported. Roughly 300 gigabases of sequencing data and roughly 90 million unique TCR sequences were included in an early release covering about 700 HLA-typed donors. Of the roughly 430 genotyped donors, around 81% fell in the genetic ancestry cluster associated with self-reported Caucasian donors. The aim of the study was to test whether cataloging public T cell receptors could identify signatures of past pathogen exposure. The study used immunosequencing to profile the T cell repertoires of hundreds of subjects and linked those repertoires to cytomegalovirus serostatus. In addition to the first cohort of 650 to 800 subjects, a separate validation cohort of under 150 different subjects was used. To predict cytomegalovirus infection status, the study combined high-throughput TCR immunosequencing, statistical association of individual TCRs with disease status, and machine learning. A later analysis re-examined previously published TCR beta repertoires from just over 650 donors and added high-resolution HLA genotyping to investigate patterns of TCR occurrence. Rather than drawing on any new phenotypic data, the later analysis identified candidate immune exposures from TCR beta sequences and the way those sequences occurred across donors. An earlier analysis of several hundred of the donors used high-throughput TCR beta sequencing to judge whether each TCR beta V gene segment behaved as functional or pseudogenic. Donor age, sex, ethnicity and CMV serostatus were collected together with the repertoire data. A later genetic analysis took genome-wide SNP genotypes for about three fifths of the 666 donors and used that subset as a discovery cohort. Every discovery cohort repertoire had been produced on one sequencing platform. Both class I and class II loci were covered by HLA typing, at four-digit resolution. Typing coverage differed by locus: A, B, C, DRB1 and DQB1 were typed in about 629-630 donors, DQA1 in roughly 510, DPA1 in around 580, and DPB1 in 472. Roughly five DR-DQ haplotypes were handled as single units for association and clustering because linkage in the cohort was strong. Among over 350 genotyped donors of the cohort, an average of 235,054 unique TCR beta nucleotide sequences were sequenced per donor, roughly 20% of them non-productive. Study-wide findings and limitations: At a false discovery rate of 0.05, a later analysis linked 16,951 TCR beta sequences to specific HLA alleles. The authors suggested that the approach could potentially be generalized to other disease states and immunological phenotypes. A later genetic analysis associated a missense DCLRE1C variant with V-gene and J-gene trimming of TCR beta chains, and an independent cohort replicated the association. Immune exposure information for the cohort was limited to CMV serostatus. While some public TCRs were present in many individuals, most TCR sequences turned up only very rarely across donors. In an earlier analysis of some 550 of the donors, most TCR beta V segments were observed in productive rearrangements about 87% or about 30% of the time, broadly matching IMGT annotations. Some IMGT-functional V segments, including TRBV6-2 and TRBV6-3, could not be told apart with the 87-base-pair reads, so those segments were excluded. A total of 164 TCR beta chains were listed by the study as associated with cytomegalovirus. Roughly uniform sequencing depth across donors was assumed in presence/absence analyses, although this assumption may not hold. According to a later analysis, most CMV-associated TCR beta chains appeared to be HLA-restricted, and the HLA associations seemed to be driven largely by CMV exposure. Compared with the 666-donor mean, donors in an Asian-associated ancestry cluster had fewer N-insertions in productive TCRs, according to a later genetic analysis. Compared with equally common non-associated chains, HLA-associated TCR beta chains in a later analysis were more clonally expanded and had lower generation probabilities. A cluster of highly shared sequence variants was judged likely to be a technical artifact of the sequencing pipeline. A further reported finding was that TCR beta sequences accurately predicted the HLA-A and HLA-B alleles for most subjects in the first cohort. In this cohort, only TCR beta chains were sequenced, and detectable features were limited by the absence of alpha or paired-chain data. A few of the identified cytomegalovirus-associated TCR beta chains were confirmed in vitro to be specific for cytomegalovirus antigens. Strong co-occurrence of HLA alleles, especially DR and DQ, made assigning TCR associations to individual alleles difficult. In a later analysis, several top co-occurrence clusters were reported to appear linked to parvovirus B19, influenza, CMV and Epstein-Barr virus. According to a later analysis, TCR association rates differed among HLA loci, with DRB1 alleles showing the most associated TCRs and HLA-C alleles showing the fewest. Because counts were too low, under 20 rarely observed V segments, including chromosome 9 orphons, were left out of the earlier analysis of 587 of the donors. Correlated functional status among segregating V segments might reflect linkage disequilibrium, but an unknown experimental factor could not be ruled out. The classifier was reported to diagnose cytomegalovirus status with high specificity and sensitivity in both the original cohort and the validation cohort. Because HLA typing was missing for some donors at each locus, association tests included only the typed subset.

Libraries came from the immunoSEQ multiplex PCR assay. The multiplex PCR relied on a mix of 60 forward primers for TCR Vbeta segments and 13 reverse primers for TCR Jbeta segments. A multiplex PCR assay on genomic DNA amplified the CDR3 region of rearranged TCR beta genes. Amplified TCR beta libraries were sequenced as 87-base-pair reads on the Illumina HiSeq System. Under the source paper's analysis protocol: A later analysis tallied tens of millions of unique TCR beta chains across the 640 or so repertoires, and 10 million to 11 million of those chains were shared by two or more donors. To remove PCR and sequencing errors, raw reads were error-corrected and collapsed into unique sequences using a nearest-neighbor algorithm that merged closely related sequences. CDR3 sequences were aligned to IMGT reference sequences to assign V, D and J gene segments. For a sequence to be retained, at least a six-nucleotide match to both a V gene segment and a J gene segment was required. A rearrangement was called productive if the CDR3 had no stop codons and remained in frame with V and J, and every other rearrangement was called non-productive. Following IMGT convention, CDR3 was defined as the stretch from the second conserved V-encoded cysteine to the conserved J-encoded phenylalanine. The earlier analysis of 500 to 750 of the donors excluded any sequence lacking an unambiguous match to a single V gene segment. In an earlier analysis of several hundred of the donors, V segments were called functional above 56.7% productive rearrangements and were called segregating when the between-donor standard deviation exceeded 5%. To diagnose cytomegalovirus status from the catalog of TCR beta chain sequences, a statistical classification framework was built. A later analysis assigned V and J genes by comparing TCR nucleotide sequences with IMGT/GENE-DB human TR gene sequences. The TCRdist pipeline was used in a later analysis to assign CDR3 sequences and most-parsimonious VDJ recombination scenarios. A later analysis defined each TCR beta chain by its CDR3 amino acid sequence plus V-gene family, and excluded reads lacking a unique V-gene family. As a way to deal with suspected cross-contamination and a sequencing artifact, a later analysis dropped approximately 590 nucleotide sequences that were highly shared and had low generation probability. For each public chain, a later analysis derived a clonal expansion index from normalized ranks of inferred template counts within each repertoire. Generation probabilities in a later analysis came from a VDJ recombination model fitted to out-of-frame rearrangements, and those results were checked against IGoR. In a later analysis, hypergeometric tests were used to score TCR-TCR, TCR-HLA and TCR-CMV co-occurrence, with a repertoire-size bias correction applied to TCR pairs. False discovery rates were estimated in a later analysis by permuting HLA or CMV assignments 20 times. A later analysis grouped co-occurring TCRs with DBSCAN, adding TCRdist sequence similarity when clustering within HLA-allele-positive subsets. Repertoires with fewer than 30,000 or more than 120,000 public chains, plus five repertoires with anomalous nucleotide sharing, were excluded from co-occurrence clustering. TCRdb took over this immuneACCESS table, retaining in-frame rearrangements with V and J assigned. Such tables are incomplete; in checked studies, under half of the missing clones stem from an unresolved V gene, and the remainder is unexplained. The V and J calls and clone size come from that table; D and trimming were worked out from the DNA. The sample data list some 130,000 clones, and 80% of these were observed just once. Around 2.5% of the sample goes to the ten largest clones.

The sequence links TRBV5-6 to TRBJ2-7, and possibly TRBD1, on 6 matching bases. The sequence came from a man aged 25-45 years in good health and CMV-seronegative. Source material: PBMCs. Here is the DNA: TGTGCCAGCAGCTTGACAGGGTACCCCTACGAGCAGTACTTC. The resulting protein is CASSLTGYPYEQYF. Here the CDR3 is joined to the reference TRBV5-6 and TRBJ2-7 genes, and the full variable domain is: DAGVTQSPTHLIKTRGQQVTLRCSPKSGHDTVSWYQQALGQGPQFIFQYYEEEERQRGNFPDRFSGHQFPNYSSELNVNALLLGDSALYLCASSLTGYPYEQYFGPGTRLTVT.